This T cell receptor (beta chain) derives from a study of CD8 T cells in Susac syndrome. Random hexamers served to reverse transcribe about 0.45 to 1 ug RNA. Each CDR3 protein gets one entry after TCRdb re-called the immunoSEQ multiplex PCR reads with MiXCR. In the table there are approximately 160,000 distinct CDR3 sequences, 92% of which are singletons. In germline, CDR1 is DFQATT, CDR2 SNEGSKA (reference sequence). The V end lost 0 bases, the J end lost 8 bases, and 22 bases lay between the germline ends. This CDR3 is built from 16 residues. Sequenced sample: CD4+ T cells from PBMCs. The origin of this receptor is a human donor in good health. This rearrangement joins TRBV20-1 to TRBJ1-2; weak D call: TRBD1 (5 bases). The CDR3 sequence is CSARDDGGTLFGGYTF. The CDR3 nucleotides are TGCAGTGCTAGAGATGATGGGGGTACCCTCTTCGGGGGCTACACCTTC.